The 5 T cell receptor beta chains presented below share a single source sample, sequenced in a study of CD8 T cells in Susac syndrome. Random hexamers were used to reverse transcribe 0.5 to 1 ug of RNA. TCRdb reanalysed the immunoSEQ multiplex PCR reads using MiXCR and keeps one entry per CDR3 protein. The sample yields 95,000 to 150,000 distinct CDR3 sequences, about 94% seen once. The sequenced material came from CD8+ T cells from PBMCs. These receptors originate from a human donor with Susac syndrome.

J is TRBJ1-2 and V is TRBV6-2 or TRBV6-3; D possibly corresponds to TRBD1 (6 bases). CDR1 is MNHEY and CDR2 is SVGEGT in the germline V gene. V lost 7 bases to trimming and J lost 5 bases, with 14 bases between them. The length of the CDR3 is 13 residues. CDR3 amino acids: CASIDRNLYGYTF. CDR3 nucleotide sequence: TGTGCCAGCATCGACAGGAACCTGTATGGCTACACCTTC.

A single count supports this clonotype. CDR3 sequence reads: CSVEEGAGGIDEQFF. The CDR3 DNA is TGCAGCGTTGAAGAGGGAGCGGGGGGGATCGATGAGCAGTTCTTC. The J gene is TRBJ2-1, the V gene TRBV29-1; 10 bases line up with TRBD2. Germline CDR1 reads SQVTM; CDR2 reads ANQGSEA. The CDR3 contains 15 residues. The trim removed 0 bases at V and 8 bases at J, leaving 7 bases unmatched.

The chain combines TRBV13 with TRBJ2-3, with 13 nucleotides matching TRBD2. This CDR3 contains 18 residues. J lost 0 bases, V lost 5 bases, and 8 bases had no gene match. Germline loops: CDR1 PRHDT, CDR2 FYEKMQ (reference sequence). This CDR3 reads CASSPRTSGGASTDTQYF. The CDR3 DNA reads as TGTGCCAGCAGCCCCCGGACTAGCGGGGGCGCTAGCACAGATACGCAGTATTTT. Combining the CDR3 with reference TRBV13 and TRBJ2-3 gives the whole variable domain AAGVIQSPRHLIKEKRETATLKCYPIPRHDTVYWYQQGPGQDPQFLISFYEKMQSDKGSIPDRFSAQQFSDYHSELNMSSLELGDSALYFCASSPRTSGGASTDTQYFGPGTRLTVL.

The rearrangement links TRBV21-1 to TRBJ2-3; the D segment call TRBD2 is taken from the table without a DNA check. TRBV21-1 is a pseudogene segment. The CDR3 loop spans 16 amino acids. CDR3: CASSPLGGLAADTQYF. In DNA, the CDR3 is TGTGCCAGCAGCCCCCTGGGGGGACTAGCGGCGGATACGCAGTATTTT.

J is TRBJ2-1 and V is TRBV6-5; 7 nucleotides line up with TRBD1. This CDR3 spans 16 amino acids. Germline CDR1 is MNHEY and CDR2 is SVGAGI. J was trimmed by 2 bases and V by 4 bases; bases with no gene match: 8. The CDR3 bases are TGTGCCAGCAGTTTCAGCCGACAGGGCGCCTACAATGAGCAGTTCTTC. Translation gives CASSFSRQGAYNEQFF.